Listed below are T cell receptor beta chains from one sample, sequenced in a study of chemoradiotherapy in HPV16-positive cancers. Here immunoSEQ multiplex PCR was the method, and the copy in TCRdb shows in-frame clones only, minus some. The table lists 7,500 to 10,000 clones, around 79% of them singletons. Sequenced material: tumor tissue, taken from a patient who underwent chemoradiotherapy. The receptors come from a human donor with HPV-associated anogenital cancer. Each CDR3 is given with its conserved first and last residue. The D gene is left open where the match is weak. Some rows have no size entry. The others give once, few or many, or a class for an expanded clone.

TRBJ1-3 | 16 | NA | TRBV10-3 | NA | TGTGCCATCAGGAGTGGGACCGCAGGCTCTGGAAACACCATATATTTT | CAIRSGTAGSGNTIYF
TRBJ2-7 | 17 | NA | TRBV5-1 | NA | TGCGCCAGCAGCTCGGGCCAGACGGGGGCTTTAGGCAACGAGCAGTACTTC | CASSSGQTGALGNEQYF
TRBJ2-6 | 17 | medium-sized | TRBV21-1 | NA | TGTGCCAGCAGCAAAGATCATCGGGGAGGTGGGGCCAACGTCCTGACTTTC | CASSKDHRGGGANVLTF
TRBJ1-1 | 16 | NA | TRBV21-1 | NA | TGTGCCAGCAGCAAAGTATTCCGGACAGGAAGCACTGAAGCTTTCTTT | CASSKVFRTGSTEAFF
TRBJ1-3 | 16 | NA | TRBV16 | NA | TGTGCCAGCAGCCAGCAGGGAAAAAGCTCTGGAAACACCATATATTTT | CASSQQGKSSGNTIYF
TRBJ2-7 | 15 | NA | TRBV5-4 | TRBD2 | TGTGCCAGCAGTTATGGACTAGCGGGAGGCAACGAGCAGTACTTC | CASSYGLAGGNEQYF
TRBJ2-5 | 14 | NA | TRBV18 | TRBD2 | TGTGCCAGCTCCGGACTAGCTGGGCAAGAGACCCAGTACTTC | CASSGLAGQETQYF
TRBJ1-3 | 16 | NA | TRBV6-1 | TRBD1 | TGTGCCAGCAGTGTTTCCGGGACAGGGCTCCAAAACACCATATATTTT | CASSVSGTGLQNTIYF
TRBJ2-3 | 14 | NA | TRBV6-4 | NA | TGTGCCAGCAGTGAAGGGACGGTCACAGATACGCAGTATTTT | CASSEGTVTDTQYF
TRBJ2-3 | 13 | NA | TRBV9 | NA | TGTGCCAGCAGCGGGAACCAAGGAGATACGCAGTATTTT | CASSGNQGDTQYF
TRBJ2-1 | 15 | NA | TRBV4-1 | TRBD1 | TGCGCCAGCAGCCAAGCCAACAGGGGGCTCGATGAGCAGTTCTTC | CASSQANRGLDEQFF
TRBJ2-5 | 19 | NA | TRBV7-2 | TRBD1 | TGTGCCAGCAGCATAGGGGAGAGGACAGGGGGGATCAATCGGAGGACCCAGTACTTC | CASSIGERTGGINRRTQYF
TRBJ2-7 | 15 | NA | TRBV5-6 | TRBD2 | TGTGCCAGCAGCGGCTGGGGACTAGCGGGAAACGAGCAGTACTTC | CASSGWGLAGNEQYF
TRBJ1-6 | 14 | NA | TRBV2 | TRBD1 | TGTGCCAGCAGCCCCTCGGGGACAGCTTCACCCCTCCACTTT | CASSPSGTASPLHF
TRBJ1-2 | 11 | NA | TRBV30 | NA | TGTGCCTGGAGTATTACAGGGCATGGGACCTTC | CAWSITGHGTF
TRBJ2-1 | 12 | NA | TRBV28 | TRBD1 | TGTGCCAGCTCGGGACAGGGTTATGAGCAGTTCTTC | CASSGQGYEQFF
TRBJ2-3 | 17 | NA | TRBV10-3 | TRBD2 | TGTGCCATCAGTACTAGCGGGGGGTCTATTAGCACAGATACGCAGTATTTT | CAISTSGGSISTDTQYF
TRBJ2-1 | 14 | NA | TRBV27 | NA | TGTGCCAGCAGTTTATCGGGAGGCTACAATGAGCAGTTCTTC | CASSLSGGYNEQFF
TRBJ1-1 | 14 | NA | TRBV18 | TRBD1 | TGTGCCAGCTCAGGTCAGGGGGGGAACACTGAAGCTTTCTTT | CASSGQGGNTEAFF
TRBJ2-1 | 15 | NA | TRBV28 | NA | TGTGCCAGCAGCCATCCAGGGAGGTCCTACAATGAGCAGTTCTTC | CASSHPGRSYNEQFF
TRBJ1-5 | 18 | once | TRBV19 | TRBD1 | TGTGCCAGTAGTGGGGGGACAGGGGGGGCCTATAGCAATCAGCCCCAGCATTTT | CASSGGTGGAYSNQPQHF
TRBJ2-1 | 12 | NA | TRBV15 | NA | TGTGCCACCAGCAGACCTTCGGATGAGCAGTTCTTC | CATSRPSDEQFF
TRBJ1-2 | 16 | NA | TRBV2 | TRBD1 | TGTGCCAGCAGAACACCGGGACAGGGGGATAACTATGGCTACACCTTC | CASRTPGQGDNYGYTF
TRBJ2-7 | 14 | NA | TRBV11-3 | NA | TGTGCCAGCAGCGCGTCCGGGACAAGCTACGAGCAGTACTTC | CASSASGTSYEQYF
TRBJ1-1 | 16 | NA | TRBV9 | TRBD1 | TGTGCCAGCAGCGTATCGATGGACAGGGGGCCGAATGAAGCTTTCTTT | CASSVSMDRGPNEAFF
TRBJ2-1 | 15 | once | TRBV27 | NA | TGTGCCAGCAGTTTATCACGGGACATTGCTTATGAGCAGTTCTTC | CASSLSRDIAYEQFF
TRBJ2-1 | 16 | NA | TRBV29-1 | TRBD2 | TGCAGCGTCCAGGGCCCGCGCCTAGCGGGGGGCTATGAGCAGTTCTTC | CSVQGPRLAGGYEQFF
TRBJ1-2 | 14 | NA | TRBV11-2 | NA | TGTGCCAGCAGCTTAGGCCCCGGGACTAGAGGCTACACCTTC | CASSLGPGTRGYTF
TRBJ2-5 | 12 | NA | TRBV29-1 | NA | TGCAGCGTTGAGTGGACCCTCGGGGCCCAGTACTTC | CSVEWTLGAQYF
TRBJ2-7 | 15 | NA | TRBV18 | NA | TGTGCCAGCTCGCACCTGCGGGACAACTCCTACGAGCAGTACTTC | CASSHLRDNSYEQYF
TRBJ1-1 | 17 | NA | TRBV4-1 | TRBD1 | TGCGCCAGCAGCCAAATAGGACAGGGGATCGGGAGGACTGAAGCTTTCTTT | CASSQIGQGIGRTEAFF
TRBJ2-7 | 15 | NA | TRBV18 | NA | TGTGCCAGCTCCTTGGGGGACCCGACCTCCTACGAGCAGTACTTC | CASSLGDPTSYEQYF
TRBJ1-1 | 14 | NA | TRBV12-5 | TRBD1 | TGTGCTAGCTCTGCACAGGGGGCTATAACTGAAGCTTTCTTT | CASSAQGAITEAFF
TRBJ2-5 | 14 | NA | TRBV7-9 | TRBD1 | TGTGCCAGCAGCCAGGACAGGGGGCGAGGGACCCAGTACTTC | CASSQDRGRGTQYF
TRBJ2-4 | 14 | few | TRBV19 | NA | TGTGCCAGTAGTCCTAAGGCCGCCAAAAACATTCAGTACTTC | CASSPKAAKNIQYF
TRBJ1-1 | 16 | NA | TRBV9 | TRBD1 | TGTGCCAGCAGCGCCCGGACAGGGGGCGCATACACTGAAGCTTTCTTT | CASSARTGGAYTEAFF
TRBJ1-5 | 14 | few | TRBV10-3 | NA | TGTGCCATCAGTGAAGGCGGGGCGGGTCAGCCCCAGCATTTT | CAISEGGAGQPQHF
TRBJ2-1 | 12 | few | TRBV7-9 | NA | TGTGCCAGCAGCCTATACAATGGCGAGCAGTTCTTC | CASSLYNGEQFF
TRBJ2-5 | 13 | NA | TRBV6-5 | NA | TGTGCCAGCAGTTACTCGAGACGAGAGACCCAGTACTTC | CASSYSRRETQYF
TRBJ2-3 | 14 | NA | TRBV10-2 | TRBD2 | TGCGCCAGCCGGGTAGCGGGGGGGATAGATACGCAGTATTTT | CASRVAGGIDTQYF
TRBJ2-7 | 16 | NA | TRBV19 | TRBD1 | TGTGCCAGTAGTATGATTGATAGAGGGGGCCTCGACGAGCAGTACTTC | CASSMIDRGGLDEQYF
TRBJ2-1 | 14 | NA | TRBV29-1 | NA | TGCAGCGTACGGGCCCCGATAACCTACAATGAGCAGTTCTTC | CSVRAPITYNEQFF
TRBJ1-4 | 13 | NA | TRBV29-1 | TRBD1 | TGCAGCGTTGGTGGCAGGGGGCGTGAAAAACTGTTTTTT | CSVGGRGREKLFF
TRBJ2-7 | 14 | NA | TRBV6-6 | NA | TGTGCCAGCAGTCCTTCCGGGGGGCTTTACGAGCAGTACTTC | CASSPSGGLYEQYF
TRBJ1-1 | 13 | NA | TRBV15 | NA | TGTGCCACCAGCGGACAGACAGTACCTGAAGCTTTCTTT | CATSGQTVPEAFF
TRBJ2-4 | 15 | NA | TRBV5-6 | NA | TGTGCCAGCAGCTTGGCAATTTCAGGAGAAAACATTCAGTACTTC | CASSLAISGENIQYF
TRBJ2-1 | 14 | NA | TRBV9 | NA | TGTGCCAGCAGCGTCCTAAGCTCCTACAATGAGCAGTTCTTC | CASSVLSSYNEQFF
TRBJ2-1 | 16 | NA | TRBV11-3 | TRBD2 | TGTGCCAGCAGCCCCCCCCGTGCGGGAGGGGGCGCCGAGCAGTTCTTC | CASSPPRAGGGAEQFF
TRBJ1-1 | 14 | NA | TRBV4-3 | NA | TGCGCCAGCACCTTCTTTGGAGGGAACACTGAAGCTTTCTTT | CASTFFGGNTEAFF